This TCR beta chain was captured in a study of blood T cell repertoires in COVID-19. The CDR3 loop spans 14 amino acids. Germline V gives CDR1 LNHDA, CDR2 SQIVND (reference sequence). Trimming removed 3 bases from V and 1 base from J, with 9 bases in between. Assay used: immunoSEQ multiplex PCR; TCRdb lists only in-frame clones, some missing. The sample yields under 300,000 clones, about 86% seen once. This clone has just one count. Sequenced material: peripheral blood. The receptor was derived from a man aged 18 to 30 with active or convalescent COVID-19. The V and J genes are TRBV19 and TRBJ1-1; D is unclear. DNA for the CDR3: TGTGCCAGTAGTATCCCCGGGAGGAACACTGAAGCTTTCTTT. It translates to CASSIPGRNTEAFF.